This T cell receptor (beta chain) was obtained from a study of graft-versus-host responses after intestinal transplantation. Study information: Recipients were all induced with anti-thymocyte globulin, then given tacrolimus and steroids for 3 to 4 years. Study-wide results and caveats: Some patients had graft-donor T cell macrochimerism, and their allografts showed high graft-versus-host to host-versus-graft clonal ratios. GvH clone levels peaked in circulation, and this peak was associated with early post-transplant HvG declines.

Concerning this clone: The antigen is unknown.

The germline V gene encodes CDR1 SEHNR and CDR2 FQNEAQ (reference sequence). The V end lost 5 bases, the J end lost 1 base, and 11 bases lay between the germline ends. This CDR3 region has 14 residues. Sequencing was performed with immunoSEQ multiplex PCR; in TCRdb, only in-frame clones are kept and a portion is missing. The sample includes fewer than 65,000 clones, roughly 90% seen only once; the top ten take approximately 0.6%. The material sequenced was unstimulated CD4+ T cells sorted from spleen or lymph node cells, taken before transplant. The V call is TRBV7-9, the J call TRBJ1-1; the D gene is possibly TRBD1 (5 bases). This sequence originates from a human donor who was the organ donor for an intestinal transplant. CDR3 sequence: CASSRTTQNTEAFF. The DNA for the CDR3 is TGTGCCAGCAGCCGGACAACGCAGAACACTGAAGCTTTCTTT. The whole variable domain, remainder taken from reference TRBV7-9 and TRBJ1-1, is DTGVSQNPRHKITKRGQNVTFRCDPISEHNRLYWYRQTLGQGPEFLTYFQNEAQLEKSRLLSDRFSAERPKGSFSTLEIQRTEQGDSAMYLCASSRTTQNTEAFFGQGTRLTVV.